This T cell receptor (beta chain) was observed in a study of blood T cell repertoires in COVID-19. Turning to the study itself: Both acute and convalescent COVID-19 samples were obtained from the United States, Italy and Spain. T cells, B-cell-depleted T cells, or PBMCs supplied cDNA or gDNA.

The V gene end was trimmed by 5 bases and the J gene end by 5 bases; junction bases not matched to a gene: 12. CDR3 size: 17 residues. CDR1 and CDR2 from the germline V gene are LNHDA and SQIVND (reference sequence). In the study's own analysis: The authors estimated nucleated cell counts from reference gene primer amplification. Repertoires were generated with immunoSEQ multiplex PCR, while TCRdb's copy carries only in-frame clones and drops some. The D gene and trimming were derived from the DNA, and the V and J assignments and clone size from that table. The sample lists under 200,000 clones, 75% to 90% occurring once.

The gene calls are TRBV19 and TRBJ1-1, with 12 bases fitting TRBD1. This TCR derives from a man aged 60-69 years with acute or convalescent COVID-19. The sample taken for sequencing was peripheral blood. CDR3 residues: CASSSRGTGGAGTEAFF. The CDR3, as DNA: TGTGCCAGTAGTTCGCGAGGGACAGGGGGCGCGGGGACTGAAGCTTTCTTT.